Below, 19 T cell receptor beta chains from the same sample are listed, as sequenced in a study of breast tumors, draining lymph nodes, adjacent tissues. Using its own MiXCR run on the multiplex PCR reads, TCRdb lists one record per CDR3 protein. This table has roughly 110,000 distinct CDR3 sequences, approximately 28% appearing once. The lymph nodes were axillary draining lymph nodes from breast cancer patients. Sequenced: axillary lymph node tissue. The receptors were sampled from a female donor with breast cancer. Some clones in this sample may be carry-over from other donors' samples.

This clonotype occurred many times. The V call is TRBV6-6, the J call TRBJ1-6, with D uncertain. Germline CDR1 MNHNY, CDR2 SVGAGI (reference sequence). V was clipped by 4 bases and J by 7 bases, with 11 bases between them. This CDR3 comprises 14 residues. The CDR3 loop is CASSSTNRNSPLHF. The CDR3 nucleotides read TGTGCCAGCAGTTCGACAAACAGAAATTCACCCCTCCACTTT.

Ten or more counts support this clonotype. The V and J genes are TRBV15 and TRBJ2-3; 9 nucleotides line up with TRBD2. The CDR3 is 18 amino acids. CDR1 is LNHNV and CDR2 is YYDKDF in the germline V gene (reference sequence). V shed 1 base and J 3 bases; nucleotides not matched to a gene: 11. The CDR3 sequence: CATSRAQGAGGRTDTQYF. The CDR3 DNA follows: TGTGCCACCAGCAGAGCTCAGGGCGCGGGGGGGCGGACAGATACGCAGTATTTT.

This clonotype showed up many times. The rearrangement links TRBV5-8 to TRBJ2-5, with D perhaps TRBD1 (7 bases). The ends were cut back, 4 bases at V and 4 bases at J, with 14 bases in the middle. This CDR3 has 14 amino acids. Germline CDR1 SGHTS, CDR2 YDEGEE. In nucleotides, the CDR3 is TGTGCCAGCAGCATACCAGGGGGAGGAGAGACCCAGTACTTC. As protein: CASSIPGGGETQYF.

At least ten counts were recorded for this clonotype. The V gene is TRBV6-6, the J gene TRBJ1-5, with a weak D call TRBD1 (5 bases). The CDR3 is 16 amino acids. Trimming removed 3 bases from V and 1 base from J, with 13 bases in between. The V gene's germline CDR1 is MNHNY and CDR2 SVGAGI (reference sequence). Written as DNA, the CDR3 is TGTGCCAGCAGTTATGTGGGGACTGGCAGCAATCAGCCCCAGCATTTT. The encoded protein is CASSYVGTGSNQPQHF.

This chain connects TRBV20-1 to TRBJ2-1; D is uncertain. Germline V gene data show CDR1 as DFQATT and CDR2 as SNEGSKA (reference sequence). This CDR3 is 14 amino acids long. V was clipped by 3 bases and J by 4 bases, with 13 bases between them. The CDR3 nucleotides read TGCAGTGCTAGGGACCCTGCTAGATACAATGAGCAGTTCTTC. This gives the protein CSARDPARYNEQFF.

This clonotype was observed many times. The V and J genes are TRBV11-1 and TRBJ2-7; 8 positions agree with TRBD2. The CDR3 is 17 residues long. Germline values: CDR1 SGHAT, CDR2 FQDESV (reference sequence). J gave up 2 bases and V 0 bases, and 9 bases lay outside the gene matches. CDR3 residues: CASSLALTSGQPYEQYF. CDR3 coding DNA: TGTGCCAGCAGCTTAGCGCTCACTAGCGGACAACCCTACGAGCAGTACTTC.

This clonotype was found many times. The chain links TRBV6-5 to TRBJ1-2; D remains ambiguous. The CDR3 is made up of 14 amino acids. With 5 bases removed from V and 3 bases from J, the gap between germline ends came to 13 bases. CDR1 and CDR2 from the germline V gene are MNHEY and SVGAGI. CDR3 DNA sequence: TGTGCCAGCAGTCACAAGAAGACGGACTATGGCTACACCTTC. It encodes CASSHKKTDYGYTF.

Concerning this clonotype: The CDR3 end shows no conserved phenylalanine or tryptophan, and so a read error is likely. No DNA is shown, since the ends of the CDR3 on it are uncertain; the CDR3 is the one TCRdb lists. This chain links TRBV2 with TRBJ1-4. The CDR3 is 14 residues long, counting both termini. Germline V gene data show CDR1 as SNHLY and CDR2 as FYNNEI. CDR3: CASSASATNEKQFS.

This clonotype was counted only a few times. The chain's CDR3 is CSVRGVGSYNHPLHF. Here the CDR3 DNA reads TGCAGCGTTCGGGGGGTGGGGTCCTATAATCACCCCCTCCACTTT. This chain uses TRBV29-1 with TRBJ1-6; perhaps TRBD1 as D (5 bases). The V gene's germline CDR1 is SQVTM and CDR2 ANQGSEA. The CDR3 has 15 residues. V was clipped by 5 bases and J by 13 bases, with 24 bases between them.

The V call is TRBV6-4, the J call TRBJ2-3; D uncertain. CDR1 and CDR2 (germline): MRHNA, SNTAGT. Trimming took 0 bases from V and 4 from J, leaving 8 bases between them. The CDR3 contains 14 residues. CDR3 nucleotides: TGTGCCAGCAGTGACTCTGGGAATTCAGATACGCAGTATTTT. It codes for CASSDSGNSDTQYF.

The sample holds many counts of this clonotype. The CDR3: CAISESRLLQGGQPQHF. For the CDR3, the DNA is TGTGCCATCAGTGAGTCACGACTCCTACAGGGAGGTCAGCCCCAGCATTTT. The V call is TRBV10-3, the J call TRBJ1-5; maybe TRBD1 (6 bases). Germline V gene data show CDR1 as ENHRY and CDR2 as SYGVKD. This CDR3 spans 17 amino acids. Trimming removed 0 bases from V and 6 bases from J, with 18 bases in between.

This chain joins TRBV12-3 or TRBV12-4 and TRBJ2-7, with D perhaps TRBD1 (5 bases). This CDR3 has 13 amino acids. V lost 3 bases, J lost 3 bases, and 9 bases lay in between. The CDR3 loop reads CASSLKGVYEQYF. The CDR3 coding sequence is TGTGCCAGCAGTTTGAAAGGGGTCTACGAGCAGTACTTC.

This clonotype was counted a few times. The rearrangement uses TRBV5-6 and TRBJ1-2, with D possibly matching TRBD1 (6 bases). Trimming pared 4 bases from V and 3 bases from J, leaving 13 bases between. Germline lookup yields CDR1 SGHDT and CDR2 YYEEEE. This CDR3 comprises 14 residues. The CDR3 bases are TGTGCCAGCAGCCCGAGGGGGGGTTACTATGGCTACACCTTC. Its protein product is CASSPRGGYYGYTF.

As to this clonotype: Given a much more abundant clone one base away, this may be a read error. This sequence joins TRBV20-1 and TRBJ2-7; a weak D match, TRBD2 (5 bases). Trimming removed 3 bases from V and 6 bases from J, with 18 bases in between. The CDR3 has 14 amino acids. CDR1 is DFQATT, CDR2 SNEGSKA, per germline (reference sequence). The CDR3: CSASIRGPTSEQYF. As DNA, the CDR3 is TGCAGTGCTAGTATACGGGGTCCAACCTCCGAGCAGTACTTC.

This clonotype has just a few counts. A junction boundary mismatches the germline segment, possibly from a read error. The rearrangement joins TRBV6-5 to TRBJ1-2; 7 bases are shared with TRBD1. The CDR3 loop spans 14 amino acids. The germline V gene encodes CDR1 MNHEY and CDR2 SVGAGI. CDR3 coding DNA: TGTGCCAGCGGTTACCGACAGGGTGGGGATGGCTACACCTTC. It yields the protein CASGYRQGGDGYTF.

This clonotype was seen more than once but under ten times. The V call is TRBV15, the J call TRBJ1-1, with D possibly matching TRBD1 (6 bases). Trimming took 0 bases from V and 5 from J, leaving 19 bases between them. The CDR3 sequence is 17 residues long. Germline V gene data show CDR1 as LNHNV and CDR2 as YYDKDF (reference sequence). CDR3 sequence reads: CATSRDPLGTTGTEAFF. CDR3 nucleotide sequence: TGTGCCACCAGCAGAGATCCTCTCGGCACGACAGGAACTGAAGCTTTCTTT.

V gene TRBV7-9 combines with J gene TRBJ2-7, with TRBD1 matching 11 bases. The ends lost 5 bases at V and 5 bases at J; junction bases unmatched: 5. Germline V gene sequence: CDR1 SEHNR, CDR2 FQNEAQ (reference sequence). This CDR3 has 14 residues. CDR3 bases: TGTGCCAGCAGCGCAGGGACAGGGGGTCACGAGCAGTACTTC. Translated, it gives CASSAGTGGHEQYF. Variable domain in full (rest from reference TRBV7-9 and TRBJ2-7): DTGVSQNPRHKITKRGQNVTFRCDPISEHNRLYWYRQTLGQGPEFLTYFQNEAQLEKSRLLSDRFSAERPKGSFSTLEIQRTEQGDSAMYLCASSAGTGGHEQYFGPGTRLTVT.

As concerns this clonotype: Just one base apart from a much larger clone, this may be a read error. The gene calls are TRBV20-1 and TRBJ2-7, with D hard to call. V dropped 0 bases and J dropped 9 bases, with 15 bases sitting between them. The CDR3 loop spans 13 amino acids. Germline assignment: CDR1 DFQATT and CDR2 SNEGSKA (reference sequence). The CDR3 reads CSARDVVVNAQYF. DNA of the CDR3: TGCAGTGCTAGAGATGTAGTTGTAAACGCGCAGTACTTC.

This clonotype was seen at least ten times. The chain uses TRBV7-2 and TRBJ2-5, with no clear D. CDR3 length: 13 amino acids. CDR1 SGHTA and CDR2 FQGNSA come from the germline V gene. V was pared by 0 bases and J by 2 bases, with 4 bases between. The CDR3 loop reads CASSLAPQETQYF. The CDR3 DNA is TGTGCCAGCAGCTTAGCGCCTCAAGAGACCCAGTACTTC.